One sample yielded the 20 T cell receptor beta chains listed below, sequenced in a study of T cell responses to AZD1222 COVID-19 vaccine. Using immunoSEQ multiplex PCR, the repertoire was profiled, and TCRdb retains in-frame clones only, with some absent. The sample lists approximately 110,000 clones; roughly 84% were seen once. Specimen: peripheral blood, collected on day 0 of AZD1222 vaccination. The source is an adult in good health.

The chain links TRBV11-3 to TRBJ2-7; D may be TRBD2 (6 bases). The CDR3 covers 14 residues. V was pared by 5 bases and J by 6 bases, with 17 bases between. The germline CDR1 and CDR2 sequences are SGHNT and YENEEA. DNA for the CDR3: TGTGCCAGCAGCCACGGGGACTCTAGGTTCGAGCAGTACTTC. Its translation is CASSHGDSRFEQYF.

This chain connects TRBV2 to TRBJ2-7; no clear D gene. CDR1 is SNHLY and CDR2 is FYNNEI in the germline V gene. The CDR3 runs 10 residues. The V gene lost 6 bases and the J gene lost 6 bases, with 6 bases spanning the gap. The CDR3 is CASRGTEQYF. CDR3 DNA: TGTGCCAGCAGAGGCACCGAGCAGTACTTC.

The gene calls are TRBV9 and TRBJ1-2; no clear D. Germline V gene sequence: CDR1 SGDLS, CDR2 YYNGEE. The CDR3 covers 14 residues. The ends were cut back, 0 bases at V and 2 bases at J, with 8 bases in the middle. CDR3: CASSVGRANYGYTF. The CDR3 DNA is TGTGCCAGCAGCGTAGGTAGAGCCAACTATGGCTACACCTTC.

This chain connects TRBV6-1 to TRBJ2-7, with D perhaps assigned TRBD1 or TRBD2 (5 bases each). The CDR3 is 15 amino acids. In germline, CDR1 is MNHNS, CDR2 SASEGT. Trimming removed 1 base from V and 0 bases from J, with 10 bases in between. The CDR3 sequence: CASSEVGTYSYEQYF. CDR3 sequence (DNA): TGTGCCAGCAGTGAAGTCGGGACCTACTCCTACGAGCAGTACTTC.

V is TRBV11-2 and J is TRBJ2-7; 7 bases are a match to TRBD1. The junction had 8 bases not matched to a gene; V was cut back by 5 bases and J by 1 base. Germline V CDR1 and CDR2: SGHAT, FQNNGV. The CDR3 contains 15 residues. The DNA for the CDR3 is TGTGCCAGCAGCCCTCACCCGGGACAGTCCTACGAGCAGTACTTC. It yields the protein CASSPHPGQSYEQYF.

The chain combines TRBV5-1 with TRBJ2-1; D unclear. Looked up from germline, CDR1 is SGHRS and CDR2 is YFSETQ. This CDR3 region has 15 residues. V lost 1 base to trimming and J lost 1 base, with 9 bases between them. This chain's CDR3 is CASSLFPDSYNEQFF. The CDR3 coding sequence is TGCGCCAGCAGCTTGTTTCCAGATTCCTACAATGAGCAGTTCTTC.

This chain links TRBV7-2 with TRBJ1-1, with 10 bases that match TRBD1. V lost 5 bases to trimming and J lost 7 bases; unmatched junction nucleotides: 7. Germline V gene sequence: CDR1 SGHTA, CDR2 FQGNSA. The length of the CDR3 is 14 residues. CDR3 in DNA: TGTGCCAGCAGCAACCGACAGGGGGCATTTGAAGCTTTCTTT. Translated, it gives CASSNRQGAFEAFF.

This clone was recorded only once. The chain combines TRBV7-2 with TRBJ1-3; no definite D call. Per the germline V gene, CDR1 is SGHTA and CDR2 is FQGNSA. Trimming removed 5 bases from V and 2 bases from J, with 16 bases in between. The CDR3 consists of 16 residues. The CDR3 sequence: CASSEQGSSTGNTIYF. CDR3 sequence (DNA): TGTGCCAGCAGCGAGCAAGGGTCCTCAACTGGAAACACCATATATTTT. Full variable domain (outside the CDR3, taken from reference TRBV7-2 and TRBJ1-3): GAGVSQSPSNKVTEKGKDVELRCDPISGHTALYWYRQSLGQGLEFLIYFQGNSAPDKSGLPSDRFSAERTGGSVSTLTIQRTQQEDSAVYLCASSEQGSSTGNTIYFGEGSWLTVV.

V is TRBV19 and J is TRBJ1-3; 8 bases fit TRBD1. V gave up 1 base and J gave up 2 bases; unmatched junction bases: 4. CDR1 and CDR2 from the germline V gene are LNHDA and SQIVND (reference sequence). The CDR3 extends over 16 amino acids. The CDR3 reads CASSIGTGKTGNTIYF. CDR3 bases: TGTGCCAGTAGTATAGGGACAGGGAAGACTGGAAACACCATATATTTT.

The chain recombines TRBV12-3 or TRBV12-4 with TRBJ2-1; D remains ambiguous. With 2 bases removed from V and 8 bases from J, the gap between germline ends came to 4 bases. This CDR3 is built from 11 residues. The CDR3 region has the DNA TGTGCCAGCAGTTTATCTGATGAGCAGTTCTTC. This encodes CASSLSDEQFF.

V usage is TRBV15 and J usage is TRBJ1-2; 10 bases agree with TRBD1. The CDR3 loop spans 15 amino acids. Germline V CDR1 and CDR2: LNHNV, YYDKDF (reference sequence). After removal of 5 bases from V and 2 bases from J, the junction contained 5 bases not matched to a gene. The DNA for the CDR3 is TGTGCCACCAGCCGGGACAGGGGCCCCAACTATGGCTACACCTTC. Protein: CATSRDRGPNYGYTF.

V gene TRBV12-3 or TRBV12-4 combines with J gene TRBJ2-7, with no clear D. Trimming cost V 6 bases and J 5 bases, with 11 bases left between them. The CDR3 is 12 residues long. The CDR3 loop reads CASSRWKDEQYF. Written as DNA, the CDR3 is TGTGCCAGCAGCCGTTGGAAGGACGAGCAGTACTTC.

The CDR3 is CASIGRANTGELFF. The CDR3 nucleotides are TGCGCCAGCATCGGCAGAGCGAACACCGGGGAGCTGTTTTTT. The chain employs TRBV10-2 and TRBJ2-2; unclear D gene. V lost 7 bases to trimming and J lost 0 bases, with 9 bases between them. The CDR3 has 14 residues. Germline V gene sequence: CDR1 WSHSY, CDR2 SAAADI.

The CDR3 nucleotides read TGTGCCAGCAGTCACGGACTAGCGGGATACGAGCAGTACGTC. This translates into CASSHGLAGYEQYV. The genes are TRBV2 and TRBJ2-7; 12 bases fit TRBD2. Germline CDR1 and CDR2: SNHLY and FYNNEI. V shed 5 bases and J 4 bases; nucleotides not matched to a gene: 3. The CDR3 totals 14 residues.

The V and J genes are TRBV10-3 and TRBJ2-1, with 10 bases aligning to TRBD2. This CDR3 contains 16 residues. V lost 1 base and J lost 4; bases outside the gene matches: 4. The germline CDR1 and CDR2 sequences are ENHRY and SYGVKD. The CDR3 DNA reads TGTGCCATCAGTGAGTTGGGACTAGCGTTATACAATGAGCAGTTCTTC. Translation gives CAISELGLALYNEQFF.

The V call is TRBV5-1, the J call TRBJ2-1, with 9 bases aligning to TRBD2. With V trimmed by 3 bases and J by 8 bases, 21 bases remained unmatched. The CDR3 has 19 residues. Germline V gene data show CDR1 as SGHRS and CDR2 as YFSETQ. The CDR3 DNA is TGCGCCAGCAGCTCCTTGGGGGGTCCTGCGGGAGGGAACGGCGATGAGCAGTTCTTC. Translated, it gives CASSSLGGPAGGNGDEQFF.

This chain uses TRBV7-2 with TRBJ1-1, with D possibly being TRBD1 (6 bases). In germline, CDR1 is SGHTA, CDR2 FQGNSA. This CDR3 is built from 13 residues. Trimming cost V 8 bases and J 3 bases, with 13 bases left between them. This chain's CDR3 is CASLRGAYTEAFF. CDR3 bases: TGTGCCAGCCTGCGGGGGGCCTACACTGAAGCTTTCTTT.

V gene TRBV5-8 combines with J gene TRBJ2-5, with a tentative D call TRBD1 (5 bases). CDR3 length: 17 residues. From germline, CDR1 is SGHTS and CDR2 YDEGEE. Deletions cut 3 bases from V and 0 bases from J, with 18 bases between. CDR3 loop: CASSSRPPRQNQETQYF. The CDR3 DNA is TGTGCCAGCAGCTCCAGACCTCCGAGACAGAACCAAGAGACCCAGTACTTC.

The V and J genes are TRBV7-2 and TRBJ1-5; the match to TRBD1 covers 8 bases. The CDR3 length is 14 residues. Germline lookup yields CDR1 SGHTA and CDR2 FQGNSA. Unmatched junction bases numbered 7, after V lost 7 bases and J lost 5 bases. This CDR3 is CASNPTGGDQPQHF. Here the CDR3 DNA reads TGTGCCAGCAACCCAACAGGGGGGGATCAGCCCCAGCATTTT. The variable domain in full, with the rest retrieved from reference TRBV7-2 and TRBJ1-5, is GAGVSQSPSNKVTEKGKDVELRCDPISGHTALYWYRQSLGQGLEFLIYFQGNSAPDKSGLPSDRFSAERTGGSVSTLTIQRTQQEDSAVYLCASNPTGGDQPQHFGDGTRLSIL.

The V gene is TRBV10-3, the J gene TRBJ2-3, with D possibly called TRBD1 or TRBD2 (5 bases each). Trimming shortened V by 6 bases and J by 2 bases, and 15 bases separated the two germline ends. The length of the CDR3 is 15 residues. Germline CDR1 reads ENHRY; CDR2 reads SYGVKD. This chain's CDR3 is CAIRGDGASTDTQYF. The CDR3 nucleotides are TGTGCCATCAGAGGGGACGGGGCATCCACAGATACGCAGTATTTT.